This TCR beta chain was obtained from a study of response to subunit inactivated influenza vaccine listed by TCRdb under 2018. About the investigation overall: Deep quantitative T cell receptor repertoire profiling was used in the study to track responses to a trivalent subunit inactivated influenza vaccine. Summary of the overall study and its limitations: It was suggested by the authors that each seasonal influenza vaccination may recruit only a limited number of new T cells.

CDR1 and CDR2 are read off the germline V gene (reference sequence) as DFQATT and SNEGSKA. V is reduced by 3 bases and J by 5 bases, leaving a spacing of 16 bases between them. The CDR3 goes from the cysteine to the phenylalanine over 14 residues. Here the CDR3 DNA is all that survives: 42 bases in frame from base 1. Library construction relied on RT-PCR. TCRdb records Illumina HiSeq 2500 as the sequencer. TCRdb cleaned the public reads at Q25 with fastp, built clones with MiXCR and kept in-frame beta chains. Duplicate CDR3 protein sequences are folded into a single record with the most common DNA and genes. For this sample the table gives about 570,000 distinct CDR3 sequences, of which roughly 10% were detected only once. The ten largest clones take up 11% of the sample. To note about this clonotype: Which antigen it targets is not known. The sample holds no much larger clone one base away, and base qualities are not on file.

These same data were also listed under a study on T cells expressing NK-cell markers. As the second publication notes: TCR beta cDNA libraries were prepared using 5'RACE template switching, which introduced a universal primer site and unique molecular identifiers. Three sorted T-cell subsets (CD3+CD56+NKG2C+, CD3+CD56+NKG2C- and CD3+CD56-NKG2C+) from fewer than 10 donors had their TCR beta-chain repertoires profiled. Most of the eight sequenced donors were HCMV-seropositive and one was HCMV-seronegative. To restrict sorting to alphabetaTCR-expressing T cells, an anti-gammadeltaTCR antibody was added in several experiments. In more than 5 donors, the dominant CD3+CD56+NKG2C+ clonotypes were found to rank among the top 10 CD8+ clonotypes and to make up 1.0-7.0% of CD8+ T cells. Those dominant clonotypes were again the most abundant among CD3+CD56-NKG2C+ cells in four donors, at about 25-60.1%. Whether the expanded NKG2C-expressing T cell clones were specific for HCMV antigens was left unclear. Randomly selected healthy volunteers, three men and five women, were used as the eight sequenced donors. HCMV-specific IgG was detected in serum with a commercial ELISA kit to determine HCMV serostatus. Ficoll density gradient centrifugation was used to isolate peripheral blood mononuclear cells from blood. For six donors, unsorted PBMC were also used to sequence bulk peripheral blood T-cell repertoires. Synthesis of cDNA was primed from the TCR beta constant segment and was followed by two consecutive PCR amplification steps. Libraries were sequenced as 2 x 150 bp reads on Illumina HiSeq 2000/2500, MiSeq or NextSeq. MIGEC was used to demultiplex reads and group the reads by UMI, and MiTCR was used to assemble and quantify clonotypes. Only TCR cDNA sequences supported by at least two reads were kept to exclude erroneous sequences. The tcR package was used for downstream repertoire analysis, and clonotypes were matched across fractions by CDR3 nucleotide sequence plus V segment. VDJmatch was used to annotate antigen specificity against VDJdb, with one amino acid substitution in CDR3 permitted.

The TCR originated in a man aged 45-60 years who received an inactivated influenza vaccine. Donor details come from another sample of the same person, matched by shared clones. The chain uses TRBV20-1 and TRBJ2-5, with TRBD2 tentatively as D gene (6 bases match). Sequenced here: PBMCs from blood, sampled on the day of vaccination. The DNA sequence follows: TGCAGTGCTAGTGATCTCGGGGGTGGGGAGACCCAGTACTTC. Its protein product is CSASDLGGGETQYF.